These T cell receptor beta chains were read from a single sample in a study of shared clonotypes between healthy human individuals. Only in-frame clones appear in the TCRdb table, and some are missing; sequencing was by immunoSEQ multiplex PCR. The sample lists approximately 500,000 clones, less than 96% occurring once. The sample taken for sequencing was naive CD4+ T cells sorted from blood. The origin of the receptors is a woman in her twenties or thirties in good health. Each CDR3 is given with its conserved first and last residue. The order of the fields is clone size, CDR3 length, J gene, D gene, V gene, CDR3 protein, CDR3 DNA. D genes are given only for firm matches. Expanded clones get a size class; other rows say once, few or many, or leave the size out.

abundance: .; len: 15; j_gene: TRBJ2-1; d_gene: .; v_gene: TRBV5-1; CDR3aa: CASSLEGRNDNEQFF; CDR3nt: TGCGCCAGCAGCTTGGAAGGCAGGAACGACAATGAGCAGTTCTTC
abundance: few; len: 13; j_gene: TRBJ2-7; d_gene: .; v_gene: TRBV27; CDR3aa: CASSPLATGEQYF; CDR3nt: TGTGCCAGCAGTCCGTTAGCGACAGGCGAGCAGTACTTC
abundance: .; len: 15; j_gene: TRBJ2-7; d_gene: .; v_gene: TRBV5-4; CDR3aa: CASSVLGQGGYEQYF; CDR3nt: TGTGCCAGCAGCGTGTTAGGCCAGGGCGGGTACGAGCAGTACTTC
abundance: .; len: 17; j_gene: TRBJ2-2; d_gene: .; v_gene: TRBV7-2; CDR3aa: CASSLGGGAGNTGELFF; CDR3nt: TGTGCCAGCAGCTTAGGAGGGGGGGCAGGGAACACCGGGGAGCTGTTTTTT
abundance: .; len: 16; j_gene: TRBJ2-5; d_gene: .; v_gene: TRBV7-9; CDR3aa: CASSGVSGGGKETQYF; CDR3nt: TGTGCCAGCTCAGGGGTGTCTGGGGGCGGAAAAGAGACCCAGTACTTC
abundance: .; len: 15; j_gene: TRBJ2-7; d_gene: TRBD2; v_gene: TRBV7-2; CDR3aa: CASSSTSGRVGEQYF; CDR3nt: TGTGCCAGCAGCTCCACAAGCGGGAGGGTAGGTGAGCAGTACTTC
abundance: .; len: 13; j_gene: TRBJ1-6; d_gene: .; v_gene: TRBV28; CDR3aa: CASRQGYNSPLHF; CDR3nt: TGTGCCAGCAGACAGGGATATAATTCACCCCTCCACTTT
abundance: .; len: 14; j_gene: TRBJ2-1; d_gene: .; v_gene: TRBV15; CDR3aa: CATSRDPPTDEQFF; CDR3nt: TGTGCCACCAGCAGAGATCCACCAACCGATGAGCAGTTCTTC
abundance: .; len: 12; j_gene: TRBJ2-5; d_gene: TRBD2; v_gene: TRBV28; CDR3aa: CASSLAGVTQYF; CDR3nt: TGTGCCAGCAGTCTAGCGGGAGTGACCCAGTACTTC
abundance: .; len: 14; j_gene: TRBJ1-1; d_gene: .; v_gene: TRBV5-1; CDR3aa: CASSMQPGPNEAFF; CDR3nt: TGCGCCAGCAGCATGCAACCGGGACCCAATGAAGCTTTCTTT
abundance: .; len: 18; j_gene: TRBJ2-1; d_gene: TRBD2; v_gene: TRBV10-2; CDR3aa: CASSVVGLAGGPYNEQFF; CDR3nt: TGCGCCAGCAGTGTAGTGGGACTAGCGGGAGGGCCGTACAATGAGCAGTTCTTC
abundance: .; len: 16; j_gene: TRBJ2-5; d_gene: .; v_gene: TRBV5-1; CDR3aa: CASSLTPSSAQETQYF; CDR3nt: TGCGCCAGCAGCTTGACTCCGTCTAGCGCCCAAGAGACCCAGTACTTC
abundance: .; len: 14; j_gene: TRBJ1-2; d_gene: .; v_gene: TRBV5-1; CDR3aa: CASSLGGLNYGYTF; CDR3nt: TGCGCCAGCAGCTTGGGGGGTCTAAACTATGGCTACACCTTC
abundance: .; len: 13; j_gene: TRBJ2-7; d_gene: TRBD1; v_gene: TRBV6-5; CDR3aa: CASSNADRYEQYF; CDR3nt: TGTGCCAGCAGTAACGCGGACAGGTACGAGCAGTACTTC
abundance: .; len: 12; j_gene: TRBJ2-7; d_gene: .; v_gene: TRBV6-6; CDR3aa: CASSPGPYEQYF; CDR3nt: TGTGCCAGCAGCCCCGGACCATACGAGCAGTACTTC
abundance: .; len: 13; j_gene: TRBJ1-2; d_gene: TRBD1; v_gene: TRBV27; CDR3aa: CARGQGHNYGYTF; CDR3nt: TGTGCCAGAGGACAGGGGCATAACTATGGCTACACCTTC
abundance: .; len: 15; j_gene: TRBJ1-1; d_gene: TRBD1; v_gene: TRBV9; CDR3aa: CASSLTTGGTAEAFF; CDR3nt: TGTGCCAGCAGCCTTACGACAGGGGGCACCGCTGAAGCTTTCTTT
abundance: once; len: 15; j_gene: TRBJ2-5; d_gene: TRBD2; v_gene: TRBV11-3; CDR3aa: CASSLGLAGGETQYF; CDR3nt: TGTGCCAGCAGCTTAGGCCTAGCGGGAGGAGAGACCCAGTACTTC
abundance: .; len: 13; j_gene: TRBJ2-7; d_gene: .; v_gene: TRBV28; CDR3aa: CASGRGPLYEQYF; CDR3nt: TGTGCCAGCGGCCGGGGACCGCTCTACGAGCAGTACTTC